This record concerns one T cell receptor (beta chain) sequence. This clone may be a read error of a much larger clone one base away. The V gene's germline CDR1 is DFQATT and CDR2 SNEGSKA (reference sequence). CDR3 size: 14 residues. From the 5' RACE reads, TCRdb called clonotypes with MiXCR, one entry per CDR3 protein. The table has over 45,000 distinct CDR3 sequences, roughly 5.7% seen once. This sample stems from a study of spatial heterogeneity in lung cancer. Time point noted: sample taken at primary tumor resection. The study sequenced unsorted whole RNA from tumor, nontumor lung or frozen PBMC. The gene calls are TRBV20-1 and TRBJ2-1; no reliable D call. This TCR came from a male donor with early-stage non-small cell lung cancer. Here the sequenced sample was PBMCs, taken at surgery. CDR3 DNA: TGCAGCGTCAGCTCCCCGGGCACCTACAATAAGCAGTTCTTC. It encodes CSVSSPGTYNKQFF.